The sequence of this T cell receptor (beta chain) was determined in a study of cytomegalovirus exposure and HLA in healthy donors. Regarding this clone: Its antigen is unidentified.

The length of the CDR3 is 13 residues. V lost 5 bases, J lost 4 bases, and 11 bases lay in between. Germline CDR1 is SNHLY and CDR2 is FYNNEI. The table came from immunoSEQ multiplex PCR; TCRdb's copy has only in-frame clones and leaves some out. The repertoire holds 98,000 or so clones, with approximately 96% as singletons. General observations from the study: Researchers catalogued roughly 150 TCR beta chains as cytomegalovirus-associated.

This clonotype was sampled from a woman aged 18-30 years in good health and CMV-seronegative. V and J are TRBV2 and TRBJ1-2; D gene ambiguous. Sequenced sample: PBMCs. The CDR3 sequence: CASSLAATYGYTF. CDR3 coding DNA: TGTGCCAGCAGTCTTGCGGCGACCTATGGCTACACCTTC.